This T cell receptor beta chain appears in the sequencing data of a study of blood T cell repertoires in COVID-19. The CDR3 has 14 residues. Trimming removed 5 bases at V and 7 bases at J, with 17 bases between. Germline CDR1 is MNHEY and CDR2 is SVGAGI. Per the study methods: By means of reference gene primer amplification, nucleated cell counts were estimated. The protocol was immunoSEQ multiplex PCR, while the TCRdb copy is restricted to in-frame clones and leaves out a portion. V, J and clone size are those of that table, while D and trimming were read from the DNA. Of fewer than 85,000 clones listed, more than 75% were seen once; the top ten hold around 8%.

The genes are TRBV6-5 and TRBJ1-2; the D is unclear. This receptor was taken from a human donor in a cohort sampled during active COVID-19. Sequencing was carried out using peripheral blood. This CDR3 reads CASSPQGLRSGYTF. CDR3 nucleotides: TGTGCCAGCAGTCCCCAAGGACTGCGAAGTGGCTACACCTTC.